The 19 T cell receptor beta chains listed next were all sequenced from one sample in a study of regulatory T cells in long-lasting Graves disease. Assembly of TCR beta libraries relied on iRepertoire HTBI primers together with Arm-PCR of CDR3 regions. Via MiXCR, TCRdb re-called the multiplex PCR reads, giving one row per CDR3 protein. The repertoire holds 580,000 or so distinct CDR3 sequences, with 15% to 20% as singletons. Regarding time point: newly diagnosed GD, antithyroid drugs for less than 3 months. PBMC-extracted RNA yielded the TCR library. The sample also formed part of further work on T cells in Graves' hyperthyroidism and ophthalmopathy.

The material was peripheral blood mononuclear cells (PBMCs), obtained at new diagnosis, from a patient treated with antithyroid drugs. The receptors derive from a man between 18 and 29 years old with Graves disease.

This clonotype was seen at least ten times. CDR3: CASSSQGGYNNEQFF. CDR3 nucleotide sequence: TGTGCCAGCAGCTCGCAGGGGGGTTACAACAATGAGCAGTTCTTC. This chain connects TRBV7-8 to TRBJ2-1, with a possible D match to TRBD1 (7 bases). The germline gives CDR1 SGHVS, CDR2 FQNEAQ. There are 15 residues in the CDR3. The germline V and J ends were trimmed by 4 bases and 5 bases, with 15 bases remaining between them.

This clonotype appeared a few times. The rearrangement joins TRBV4-1 to TRBJ1-5, with no clear D. Germline V gives CDR1 MGHRA, CDR2 YSYEKL. This CDR3 is built from 16 residues. V shed 2 bases and J shed 0 bases, with 11 bases lying between them. The CDR3 nucleotides are TGCGCCAGCAGCCAAAACTTGGGCTATAGCAATCAGCCCCAGCATTTT. It is translated as CASSQNLGYSNQPQHF.

This clonotype was seen once. The chain employs TRBV9 and TRBJ1-5, with a possible D match to TRBD1 (5 bases). Trimming took off 4 bases at V and 4 bases at J, with 12 bases between the two ends. The length of the CDR3 is 14 residues. Germline CDR1 and CDR2: SGDLS and YYNGEE. The CDR3 nucleotides read TGTGCCAGCAGCACGGGGGACGGTAATCAGCCCCAGCATTTT. This translates into CASSTGDGNQPQHF.

In this sample, this clonotype turned up many times. V is TRBV20-1 and J is TRBJ2-1; TRBD1 matches at 7 bases. CDR1 and CDR2 (germline): DFQATT, SNEGSKA (reference sequence). The trim removed 1 base at V and 5 bases at J, leaving 8 bases unmatched. The length of the CDR3 is 15 residues. The CDR3 loop reads CSARVMGQLNNEQFF. The CDR3 DNA sequence: TGCAGTGCTAGAGTGATGGGACAGCTAAACAATGAGCAGTTCTTC.

This chain connects TRBV20-1 to TRBJ2-7, with 9 bases that match TRBD2. Looked up from germline, CDR1 is DFQATT and CDR2 is SNEGSKA (reference sequence). This CDR3 spans 14 amino acids. Trimming took 2 bases from V and 5 from J; bases not matched to a gene: 7. CDR3 in amino acids: CSARLQRGANEQYF. CDR3 nucleotide sequence: TGCAGTGCTAGACTCCAGCGGGGGGCTAACGAGCAGTACTTC.

The sample holds many counts of this clonotype. V and J are TRBV6-1 and TRBJ2-1; 8 bases match TRBD2. V shed 6 bases, J shed 6 bases, and the junction held 16 bases outside the gene matches. This CDR3 region has 17 residues. CDR1 is MNHNS, CDR2 SASEGT, per germline. The chain's CDR3 is CASSDGEGLASFNEQFF. In DNA form, the CDR3 reads TGTGCCAGCAGCGATGGGGAAGGACTAGCAAGTTTCAATGAGCAGTTCTTC.

The chain has TRBV4-1 and TRBJ1-3; no clear D. V dropped 1 base and J dropped 0 bases, with 10 bases sitting between them. This CDR3 spans 16 amino acids. The V gene's germline CDR1 is MGHRA and CDR2 YSYEKL. Here the CDR3 DNA reads TGCGCCAGCAGCCAAGTACTGGGGATCTCTGGAAACACCATATATTTT. Residues: CASSQVLGISGNTIYF.

This sequence joins TRBV20-1 and TRBJ2-1; 10 nucleotides agree with TRBD1. Germline CDR1 is DFQATT and CDR2 is SNEGSKA (reference sequence). The CDR3 has 19 residues. The trim removed 1 base at V and 6 bases at J, leaving 18 bases unmatched. CDR3 amino acids: CSARVPGTGASRGTNEQFF. The CDR3 DNA reads TGCAGTGCTAGAGTTCCCGGGACAGGGGCATCCCGGGGTACCAATGAGCAGTTCTTC.

This clonotype was observed a few times. The chain uses TRBV29-1 and TRBJ2-2; D unresolved. The CDR3 covers 14 residues. Germline V lookup: CDR1 SQVTM, CDR2 ANQGSEA. V lost 7 bases and J lost 2, with 14 bases in between. CDR3 loop: CSDPLGDNTGELFF. The DNA for the CDR3 is TGCAGCGACCCCTTAGGCGATAACACCGGGGAGCTGTTTTTT.

About this clonotype itself: A read error is possible here, since a much larger clone lies one base away. J is TRBJ2-3 and V is TRBV27; 12 nucleotides agree with TRBD2. V gave up 4 bases and J gave up 2 bases; unmatched junction bases: 4. The CDR3 runs 16 residues. The germline V gene has CDR1 MNHEY and CDR2 SMNVEV (reference sequence). The CDR3 protein is CASSSRLAGDTDTQYF. The DNA of the CDR3 is TGTGCCAGCAGTTCCCGACTAGCGGGAGACACAGATACGCAGTATTTT.

In this sample, this clonotype turned up many times. The chain carries TRBV29-1 and TRBJ2-5; 11 bases fit TRBD1. The CDR3 extends over 15 amino acids. The germline CDR1 and CDR2 sequences are SQVTM and ANQGSEA. V shed 6 bases and J 5 bases; nucleotides not matched to a gene: 11. CDR3: CSVATPDRGPETQYF. The CDR3 nucleotides are TGCAGCGTGGCAACCCCGGACAGGGGGCCCGAGACCCAGTACTTC.

This clonotype has only a few counts. The chain uses TRBV7-9 and TRBJ2-7, with 7 bases aligning to TRBD1. From germline, CDR1 is SEHNR and CDR2 FQNEAQ (reference sequence). There are 16 residues in the CDR3. Losses at the gene ends were 1 base for V and 3 bases for J; bases not matched to a gene: 9. This CDR3 reads CASSLESVWTGYEQYF. The CDR3 bases are TGTGCCAGCAGCTTAGAGTCGGTTTGGACAGGCTACGAGCAGTACTTC.

This clonotype was seen ten or more times. The V gene is TRBV29-1, the J gene TRBJ2-7, with D perhaps matching TRBD1 or TRBD2 (5 bases each). The CDR3 consists of 12 residues. The V end lost 5 bases, the J end lost 5 bases, and 13 bases lay between the germline ends. The germline V gene encodes CDR1 SQVTM and CDR2 ANQGSEA. Here the CDR3 reads CSVRDPGNEQYF. The CDR3 coding sequence is TGCAGCGTTCGGGACCCGGGGAACGAGCAGTACTTC.

The table lists this clonotype with many counts. The chain combines TRBV4-1 with TRBJ1-5; no definite D call. V lost 1 base to trimming and J lost 2 bases, with 12 bases between them. The CDR3 runs to 16 residues. Per the germline V gene, CDR1 is MGHRA and CDR2 is YSYEKL. CDR3 in amino acids: CASSQVARVGNQPQHF. The CDR3 nucleotides are TGCGCCAGCAGCCAAGTGGCCAGAGTTGGCAATCAGCCCCAGCATTTT.

The chain has TRBV6-1 and TRBJ2-2; D remains unclear. V gave up 8 bases and J gave up 2 bases, with 15 bases separating them. Germline V gene lookup returns CDR1 MNHNS and CDR2 SASEGT. CDR3 length: 15 residues. CDR3 nucleotide sequence: TGTGCCAGCGGTATTCAAGGAGTAAACACCGGGGAGCTGTTTTTT. Its translation: CASGIQGVNTGELFF.

This clonotype was found many times. The V call is TRBV20-1, the J call TRBJ2-7; D remains ambiguous. There are 14 residues in the CDR3. The V end was cut by 6 bases, the J end by 3 bases, with 18 bases between. Germline-derived CDR1 and CDR2 are DFQATT and SNEGSKA (reference sequence). CDR3 residues: CSAMDRDFYYEQYF. CDR3 DNA sequence: TGCAGTGCGATGGACCGAGACTTTTACTACGAGCAGTACTTC.

Ten or more counts support this clonotype. The chain joins TRBV7-3 to TRBJ2-1; 7 positions agree with TRBD1. The ends lost 5 bases at V and 3 bases at J; junction bases unmatched: 7. Germline CDR1 and CDR2: SGHTA and FQGTGA. CDR3 length: 15 amino acids. Written as DNA, the CDR3 is TGTGCCAGCAGCGCTCCAGACAGGGACTACAATGAGCAGTTCTTC. Translated, it gives CASSAPDRDYNEQFF.

Many counts were recorded for this clonotype. The chain has TRBV27 and TRBJ1-3; D ambiguous. Germline loops: CDR1 MNHEY, CDR2 SMNVEV (reference sequence). Trimming cost V 2 bases and J 1 base, with 3 bases left between them. The CDR3 runs to 13 residues. The CDR3 is CASSLQSGNTIYF. DNA of the CDR3: TGTGCCAGCAGTTTACAATCTGGAAACACCATATATTTT.

This clonotype was counted only a few times. The chain combines TRBV6-1 with TRBJ2-2, with 7 bases fitting TRBD1. Germline assignment: CDR1 MNHNS and CDR2 SASEGT. CDR3 length: 15 residues. V gave up 6 bases and J gave up 3 bases; unmatched junction bases: 7. The CDR3 bases are TGTGCCAGCAGGCTGACGGGACAGTACACCGGGGAGCTGTTTTTT. Translation gives CASRLTGQYTGELFF.